The 22 T cell receptor beta chains given below trace back to one sample, sequenced in a study of CD8+CD57+ T cells in acquired aplastic anemia. Template material for TCR beta VDJ and CDR3 profiling consisted of genomic DNA. TCRdb reprocessed the reads with MiXCR, giving one entry per CDR3 protein. The data show some 200,000 distinct CDR3 sequences, 30% to 40% seen once. Source material: sorted CD4+, CD8+, or CD8+CD57+ T cells (not recorded which) from PBMCs. The receptor set was obtained from a human donor in good health, serving as a control.

At least ten counts were recorded for this clonotype. V and J are TRBV12-3 or TRBV12-4 and TRBJ1-2, with 7 bases matching TRBD1. Trimming cost V 2 bases and J 2 bases; bases outside gene matches: 8. This CDR3 comprises 16 residues. Here the CDR3 DNA reads TGTGCCAGCAGTTTATACGGGGGACAGACGAACTATGGCTACACCTTC. Protein: CASSLYGGQTNYGYTF.

J is TRBJ1-1 and V is TRBV5-1; possible D gene TRBD1, 6 bases. V dropped 3 bases and J dropped 2 bases, with 14 bases sitting between them. The CDR3 length is 15 residues. Germline CDR1 is SGHRS and CDR2 is YFSETQ. The CDR3 reads CASSWGAGVNTEAFF. CDR3 in DNA: TGCGCCAGCAGCTGGGGGGCAGGGGTTAACACTGAAGCTTTCTTT.

The sample holds a few counts of this clonotype. Possible read error: a much larger clone is one base away. This chain links TRBV7-8 with TRBJ2-3, with D possibly being TRBD1 (5 bases). CDR3 length: 13 residues. Germline V gives CDR1 SGHVS, CDR2 FQNEAQ. CDR3 amino acids: CASRPQGTGTQYF. CDR3 bases: TGTGCCAGCAGACCTCAGGGTACAGGTACGCAGTATTTT. Variable domain in full (rest from reference TRBV7-8 and TRBJ2-3): GAGVSQSPRYKVAKRGQDVALRCDPISGHVSLFWYQQALGQGPEFLTYFQNEAQLDKSGLPSDRFFAERPEGSVSTLKIQRTQQEDSAVYLCASRPQGTGTQYFGPGTRLTVL.

This sequence joins TRBV19 and TRBJ1-5, with a weak D call TRBD1 (6 bases). Germline V gives CDR1 LNHDA, CDR2 SQIVND (reference sequence). This CDR3 has 13 amino acids. The V end was cut by 10 bases, the J end by 10 bases, with 20 bases between. CDR3 DNA sequence: TGTGCCACAGGACAGTCGGGCAATTCACCCCAGCATTTT. Translated: CATGQSGNSPQHF.

There are a few counts of this clonotype. V usage is TRBV7-2 and J usage is TRBJ2-7, with 7 bases matching TRBD2. Germline CDR1 is SGHTA and CDR2 is FQGNSA. With 4 bases clipped from V and 1 base from J, the junction kept 13 bases outside the gene matches. The CDR3 spans 17 residues. The CDR3 protein is CASSSSKWRGSSYEQYF. In DNA form, the CDR3 reads TGTGCCAGCAGCTCGTCTAAGTGGCGGGGGAGTTCCTACGAGCAGTACTTC.

The chain has TRBV19 and TRBJ1-1; D remains ambiguous. The germline V and J ends were trimmed by 9 bases and 7 bases, with 18 bases remaining between them. The V gene's germline CDR1 is LNHDA and CDR2 SQIVND (reference sequence). The CDR3 loop spans 13 amino acids. The CDR3 spells CASSFRGIGEAFF. DNA of the CDR3: TGTGCCAGCAGCTTTCGGGGAATCGGTGAAGCTTTCTTT. The full variable domain, with the rest looked up from reference TRBV19 and TRBJ1-1, is DGGITQSPKYLFRKEGQNVTLSCEQNLNHDAMYWYRQDPGQGLRLIYYSQIVNDFQKGDIAEGYSVSREKKESFPLTVTSAQKNPTAFYLCASSFRGIGEAFFGQGTRLTVV.

This clonotype came up many times. The chain carries TRBV27 and TRBJ1-6; TRBD1 aligns across 7 bases. Looked up from germline, CDR1 is MNHEY and CDR2 is SMNVEV (reference sequence). This CDR3 region has 14 residues. After removal of 5 bases from V and 7 bases from J, the junction contained 5 bases not matched to a gene. The CDR3 loop is CASSTTGNNSPLHF. The CDR3, as DNA: TGTGCCAGCAGTACGACAGGGAACAATTCACCCCTCCACTTT.

Regarding this clonotype: It may be a read error: a sequence one base away is much more abundant. Given the absence of the conserved phenylalanine or tryptophan at the CDR3 end, a read error is likely. The chain carries TRBV14 and TRBJ1-1; D remains ambiguous. Trimming took 4 bases from V and 1 from J, leaving 7 bases between them. Germline V gives CDR1 SGHDN, CDR2 FVKESK. This CDR3 spans 13 amino acids. The CDR3 nucleotides read TGTGCCAGCAGCCTTCAGGAGAACACTGAAGCTTTCTCT. Its protein is CASSLQENTEAFS.

V and J are TRBV20-1 and TRBJ1-4; possible D gene TRBD1, 6 bases. Trimming cost V 6 bases and J 7 bases, with 15 bases left between them. The CDR3 runs to 13 residues. Germline CDR1 reads DFQATT; CDR2 reads SNEGSKA (reference sequence). Here the CDR3 reads CSARTEGGEKLFF. CDR3 bases: TGCAGTGCCAGGACAGAAGGAGGTGAAAAACTGTTTTTT.

This clonotype was counted between two and nine times. The rearrangement links TRBV7-9 to TRBJ1-1; D is perhaps TRBD1 (6 bases). This CDR3 has 15 residues. Germline V lookup: CDR1 SEHNR, CDR2 FQNEAQ (reference sequence). Trimming took off 5 bases at V and 7 bases at J, with 20 bases between the two ends. CDR3 protein: CASSVSEQGYNEAFF. CDR3 in DNA: TGTGCCAGCAGCGTGTCCGAACAGGGATACAATGAAGCTTTCTTT.

The chain combines TRBV10-3 with TRBJ1-6, with 7 nucleotides matching TRBD1. CDR1 is ENHRY and CDR2 is SYGVKD in the germline V gene. After removal of 5 bases from V and 8 bases from J, the junction contained 12 bases not matched to a gene. The CDR3 spans 16 residues. CDR3 protein: CAISSALSQGDSPLHF. CDR3 nucleotides: TGTGCCATCAGTAGTGCGTTGAGTCAGGGGGATTCACCCCTCCACTTT.

On this clonotype itself: A read error may be the cause here, since a much bigger clone is one base away. This sequence joins TRBV9 and TRBJ1-2, with 7 nucleotides matching TRBD1. This CDR3 comprises 17 residues. Germline CDR1 and CDR2: SGDLS and YYNGEE. The CDR3 sequence is CVSSGRDSTGRDYGYTF. The CDR3 nucleotides read TGTGTCAGCAGCGGCCGGGACAGTACCGGGAGGGACTATGGCTACACCTTC.

In its sample, this clonotype was seen many times. The V gene is TRBV7-2, the J gene TRBJ1-2, with TRBD1 identical over 8 bases. The CDR3 consists of 13 residues. Germline CDR1 SGHTA, CDR2 FQGNSA. J gave up 7 bases and V 6 bases, and 7 bases lay outside the gene matches. The CDR3 DNA sequence: TGTGCCAGCAGACAGGACAGGGTTGGTGGCTACACCTTC. Encoded protein: CASRQDRVGGYTF.

This clonotype was recorded a few times. Its ends do not fully match the called genes, so a read error is possible. This chain connects TRBV29-1 to TRBJ1-2; 7 positions agree with TRBD1. The germline V gene has CDR1 SQVTM and CDR2 ANQGSEA. There are 13 residues in the CDR3. CDR3 residues: CSVEEQGQFGYTF. DNA for the CDR3: TGCAGCGTCGAAGAACAGGGGCAGTTTGGCTACACCTTC.

The rearrangement links TRBV5-1 to TRBJ1-6; tentatively, D is TRBD1 (6 bases). V lost 5 bases to trimming and J lost 5 bases, with 17 bases between them. This CDR3 has 16 residues. Looked up from germline, CDR1 is SGHRS and CDR2 is YFSETQ. This chain's CDR3 is CASSPKQGVDNSPLHF. The CDR3 DNA follows: TGCGCCAGCAGTCCGAAACAGGGAGTTGATAATTCACCCCTCCACTTT.

The CDR3 coding sequence is TGCGCCAGCGCCTCTATACCGAACACTGAAGCTTTCTTT. It yields the protein CASASIPNTEAFF. The chain links TRBV10-1 to TRBJ1-1, with D uncertain. Trimming shortened V by 8 bases and J by 1 base, and 11 bases separated the two germline ends. This CDR3 contains 13 residues. The germline gives CDR1 WNHNN, CDR2 SYGVQD (reference sequence).

Points on this clonotype: This likely comes from a read error, as the CDR3 has no conserved phenylalanine or tryptophan at its end. V usage is TRBV19 and J usage is TRBJ2-7, with D possibly being TRBD1 (6 bases). CDR1 and CDR2 from the germline V gene are LNHDA and SQIVND (reference sequence). V dropped 4 bases and J dropped 5 bases, with 9 bases sitting between them. This CDR3 spans 12 amino acids. CDR3 region: CASSTRQDEQYL. As DNA, the CDR3 is TGTGCCAGTAGTACCAGACAGGACGAGCAGTACCTC.

The chain couples TRBV15 to TRBJ1-2, with D unresolved. The CDR3 is 16 amino acids. CDR1 is LNHNV and CDR2 is YYDKDF in the germline V gene (reference sequence). Deletions cut 0 bases from V and 4 bases from J, with 15 bases between. The CDR3 DNA reads TGTGCCACCAGCAGAGAGGCCGACGTACGCCTCTATGGCTACACCTTC. Translated: CATSREADVRLYGYTF.

Only one count was recorded for this clonotype. Relative to the germline gene, one junction end is altered; a read error may explain this. The chain employs TRBV27 and TRBJ1-1; 12 bases fit TRBD1. The germline gives CDR1 MNHEY, CDR2 SMNVEV (reference sequence). This CDR3 region has 16 residues. CDR3 sequence (DNA): TGTGCCAGCAGCCCGGGACAGGGGGCCGGGAACACTGAAGCTTCCTTT. It translates to CASSPGQGAGNTEASF.

This clonotype has only a few counts. The rearrangement uses TRBV5-1 and TRBJ1-1; 10 positions match TRBD1. J was trimmed by 5 bases and V by 4 bases; bases with no gene match: 5. The CDR3 runs 14 residues. The germline gives CDR1 SGHRS, CDR2 YFSETQ. The CDR3 sequence: CASSAPGQGTEAFF. DNA for the CDR3: TGCGCCAGCAGCGCCCCGGGACAGGGGACTGAAGCTTTCTTT.

This clonotype was seen only a few times. The CDR3 nucleotides are TGCGCCAGCAGCTTGGGCCTCACGACGTGGTTGACTAATGAAAAACTGTTTTTT. This translates into CASSLGLTTWLTNEKLFF. The chain uses TRBV5-1 and TRBJ1-4; D gene ambiguous. V lost 0 bases, J lost 2 bases, and 17 bases lay in between. The germline gives CDR1 SGHRS, CDR2 YFSETQ. The CDR3 is 18 residues long.

A remark on this clonotype: A clone one base away is much larger, so this may be a read error. The CDR3 region is CASSLLRCEQYF. CDR3 DNA sequence: TGTGCCAGCAGCTTGTTACGTTGCGAGCAGTACTTC. The chain is built from TRBV5-4 and TRBJ2-7, with D unclear. Trimming cost V 1 base and J 6 bases, with 8 bases left between them. This CDR3 is 12 amino acids long. Germline lookup yields CDR1 SGHNT and CDR2 YYREEE (reference sequence).